The clone carrying this TCR beta chain showed up just once. This CDR3 spans 17 amino acids. In germline, CDR1 is SGHRS, CDR2 YFSETQ. J was trimmed by 1 base and V by 6 bases; bases with no gene match: 14. This specimen belongs to a study of blood T cell repertoires in COVID-19. Some clones are missing from TCRdb's copy, which holds only in-frame ones; the method was immunoSEQ multiplex PCR. The top ten hold approximately 11% of the sample, which has roughly 150,000 clones, about 72% seen once. The TCR sequence derives from a man aged 60-69 years who had recovered from COVID-19. Sample: peripheral blood. The chain recombines TRBV5-1 with TRBJ2-7; 9 nucleotides align to TRBD1. The CDR3 here is CASTPNPGTGRSYEQYF. The DNA of the CDR3 is TGCGCCAGCACCCCGAATCCGGGGACAGGGCGTTCCTACGAGCAGTACTTC.